One sample yielded the 4 T cell receptor beta chains listed below, sequenced in a study of shared clonotypes between healthy human individuals. Sequencing was performed with immunoSEQ multiplex PCR; in TCRdb, only in-frame clones are kept and a portion is missing. The table lists about 610,000 clones, roughly 96% of them singletons, with 0.11% in the top ten. The naive CD8 subset, CD45RO-negative cells positively selected for CCR7, excluded terminally differentiated effector memory CD45RA+ cells. The sequenced sample consisted of naive CD8+ T cells sorted from blood. The receptors were gathered from a woman under 40 in good health.

The chain uses TRBV7-9 and TRBJ1-1, with D unresolved. CDR1 is SEHNR and CDR2 is FQNEAQ in the germline V gene (reference sequence). CDR3 length: 13 residues. V was cut by 5 bases and J by 4 bases, with 11 bases left in between. Written as DNA, the CDR3 is TGTGCCAGCAGCCCCGGCTGGCCCACTGAAGCTTTCTTT. This encodes CASSPGWPTEAFF.

This chain joins TRBV19 and TRBJ1-5, with TRBD1 as a possible D gene (5 bases). The germline CDR1 and CDR2 sequences are LNHDA and SQIVND (reference sequence). V lost 8 bases and J 4 bases, leaving 12 bases between the germline ends. The CDR3 consists of 13 residues. The CDR3 DNA reads as TGTGCCAGTTGGGGGGACGGTAATCAGCCCCAGCATTTT. Encoded protein: CASWGDGNQPQHF.

The chain recombines TRBV28 with TRBJ2-7, with 9 positions matching TRBD2. Germline V gene sequence: CDR1 MDHEN, CDR2 SYDVKM. CDR3 length equals 18 residues. The J segment lost 3 bases and the V segment lost 7 bases, leaving 19 bases of the junction unmatched. Written as DNA, the CDR3 is TGTGCCAGCACTTCCAGGGGCCCCCGGGTTAGCGGGAGCTACGAGCAGTACTTC. Its translation: CASTSRGPRVSGSYEQYF.

On this clone: Other DNA sequences of this sample code for an identical CDR3. The chain is built from TRBV19 and TRBJ2-7; no clear D. V lost 3 bases to trimming and J lost 4 bases, with 4 bases between them. From germline, CDR1 is LNHDA and CDR2 SQIVND (reference sequence). The length of the CDR3 is 11 residues. CDR3: CASSIGYEQYF. CDR3 DNA sequence: TGTGCCAGTAGTATTGGATACGAGCAGTACTTC.